These 5 T cell receptor beta chains share one sample of origin, sequenced in a study of blood T cell repertoires in COVID-19. The data were produced by immunoSEQ multiplex PCR, yet TCRdb's version contains in-frame clones alone and is incomplete. The sample carries roughly 380,000 clones, 87% recorded once. Sequencing used PBMCs or T cells enriched from blood (not recorded which). The source is a man aged 30 to 39 who had recovered from COVID-19.

J is TRBJ2-7 and V is TRBV27; D gene unclear. CDR3 size: 14 residues. Per germline, CDR1 MNHEY and CDR2 SMNVEV (reference sequence). V lost 6 bases to trimming and J lost 6 bases, with 18 bases between them. The DNA for the CDR3 is TGTGCCAGCAGCTCAGGATCCACAACCCGCGAGCAGTACTTC. As protein: CASSSGSTTREQYF.

This clone has only a few counts. The V call is TRBV28, the J call TRBJ1-1; D gene ambiguous. V shed 3 bases and J shed 1 base, with 9 bases lying between them. CDR3 length: 14 residues. Per the germline V gene, CDR1 is MDHEN and CDR2 is SYDVKM. CDR3 sequence: CASSLYTANTEAFF. DNA for the CDR3: TGTGCCAGCAGTTTGTATACAGCGAACACTGAAGCTTTCTTT.

The chain couples TRBV4-1 to TRBJ2-7, with D tentatively TRBD2 (5 bases). The CDR3 is 14 residues long. Germline V gene lookup returns CDR1 MGHRA and CDR2 YSYEKL. The V end was cut by 1 base, the J end by 3 bases, with 10 bases between. CDR3 in DNA: TGCGCCAGCAGCCAAGCCCTCGGGGACTACGAGCAGTACTTC. Translated, it gives CASSQALGDYEQYF.

This clone was seen only a few times. The chain recombines TRBV7-3 with TRBJ2-3; 15 nucleotides match TRBD2. Germline V lookup: CDR1 SGHTA, CDR2 FQGTGA. After removal of 0 bases from V and 0 bases from J, the junction contained 10 bases not matched to a gene. The CDR3 covers 21 residues. For the CDR3, the DNA is TGTGCCAGCAGCTTAACCCCGGGACTAGCGGGGGGATTATCTAGCACAGATACGCAGTATTTT. It codes for CASSLTPGLAGGLSSTDTQYF. The full variable domain, its missing parts supplied by reference TRBV7-3 and TRBJ2-3, is GAGVSQTPSNKVTEKGKYVELRCDPISGHTALYWYRQSLGQGPEFLIYFQGTGAADDSGLPNDRFFAVRPEGSVSTLKIQRTERGDSAVYLCASSLTPGLAGGLSSTDTQYFGPGTRLTVL.

The J gene is TRBJ1-1, the V gene TRBV7-3; 10 nucleotides match TRBD1. The CDR3 extends over 13 amino acids. The germline gives CDR1 SGHTA, CDR2 FQGTGA. Trimming cost V 3 bases and J 14 bases; bases outside gene matches: 9. The CDR3 nucleotides read TGTGCCAGCAGCTTGACCCCGGGACAGGGGCCGTTCTTT. This translates into CASSLTPGQGPFF.